This T cell receptor (beta chain) was sequenced for a study of Ad26.COV2.S vaccination and SARS-CoV-2 variants. Study summary: Administration of Ad26.COV2.S was intramuscular, either once or twice 56 days apart. General study points: Analyses that measured TCR breadth and depth may have underestimated total T cell responses. Greater spike-specific TCR breadth was seen in vaccine recipients than in placebo recipients. Placebo and vaccine recipients had non-spike TCR breadth that was similar.

This clone was counted once. Its matching antigen is unknown. Treatment specified: some 20 received Ad26.COV2.S at low or high dose, single or two shots; 5 received placebo; per-sample allocation not given. On day 63 after the first injection, vaccine and placebo recipients gave samples. The V end lost 3 bases, the J end lost 6 bases, and 7 bases lay between the germline ends. In germline, CDR1 is SGHNT, CDR2 YYREEE (reference sequence). CDR3 length equals 11 residues. The method was immunoSEQ multiplex PCR; TCRdb's version includes in-frame clones alone and lacks a portion of them. The sample records about 320,000 clones, around 84% being singletons.

This clonotype was obtained from a person aged 18-60 years who received the Ad26.COV2.S COVID-19 vaccine or a placebo. The chain combines TRBV5-4 with TRBJ2-7; D uncertain. Here the sequenced sample was peripheral blood, taken in a trial of Ad26.COV2.S vaccine versus placebo. The CDR3 region has the DNA TGTGCCAGCAGCTCGGACGGCGAGCAGTACTTC. It codes for CASSSDGEQYF.